The T cell receptor (delta chain) under discussion was sequenced for a study of delta chains in infants with herpesvirus infections (dated by TCRdb to the early 2020s). Concerning the study at large: A Ugandan infant birth cohort was prospectively followed from birth to characterize gammadelta T cell responses to primary cytomegalovirus (CMV) infection. The study looked for a public fetal Vdelta1/Vgamma8 gammadelta TCR clonotype in infants infected with CMV after birth. Using PBMC, gammadelta TCRs were sequenced for 15 to 20 CMV-infected infants, one of whom was congenitally infected, and for several CMV-uninfected infants who had enough sample available. Infant blood samples were grouped into approximate age categories of 1.5, 4, 8 and 12 months. Previously published Belgian fetal and cord blood gammadelta TCR data were included only for comparison and were not generated in this cohort. The paper as a whole reports these results and caveats: Public-clonotype frequency among Vdelta1 cells appeared to be inversely correlated with age at infection and was observed to decay rapidly, seemingly without persisting beyond 2 to 3 months. Detection of the public clonotype was limited to the first time point after infection, and the public clonotype was not found in uninfected infants or in infants infected after 120 days. The public Vdelta1 clonotype appeared in about 20% of the 18 CMV-infected infants: three infected postnatally before 120 days of age, plus the congenitally infected infant. In CMV-uninfected infants, the public clonotype might still be present but below the detection limit. The authors acknowledged a small sample size and a lack of race- or environment-matched controls, because almost all Ugandans acquire CMV before adulthood.

Sequences GEAIGNYY (CDR1) and EKD (CDR2) are obtained from the germline V gene. Here V drops 3 bases and J drops 1 base, and the junction holds 7 bases not matched to any gene. Spanning cysteine to phenylalanine, the CDR3 consists of 15 amino acids. CDR3 DNA only is kept here, 45 bases in frame from base 1. Worth noting for this clone: Its recognized antigen is unknown. Per-base quality was not reported, and no clone a single base away is much larger than it.

Libraries came from RT-PCR. To generate TCR cDNA, PBMC RNA underwent reverse transcription with SuperScript II using gamma-chain- and delta-chain-specific primers. After purification with AMPure XP beads, the cDNA was amplified and indexed with Illumina adapters using the Nextera XT Index Kit. gammadelta TCR libraries were sequenced on an Illumina MiSeq with a V2 300-cycle kit. Under the source paper's analysis protocol: Using MiXCR v2.1.12, CDR3 sequences were assembled, and reads were mapped onto D, J and V genes obtained from GenBank. Repertoire analyses of the CDR3 clonotypes were performed with VDJtools v1.2.1. TCRdb reprocessed the public reads with the caller CATT; rows with the same DNA were merged afterwards. TCRdb assigned the V and J calls; the authors' analysis was not used. Across this sample there are about 2,600 delta-chain clones, with 30% to 40% seen only once. The top ten clones comprise around 4.9% of the sample.

Infants were enrolled after their mothers, pregnant women receiving prenatal care in Kampala, Uganda, were recruited, and documentation of maternal HIV status was required. Families received weekly visits, and collection of infant clinical information, oral swabs and peripheral blood began at 6 weeks of age and continued every 4 months after that. After blood was collected in heparin tubes, PBMC were isolated using Ficoll-Paque density gradient centrifugation and then cryopreserved. The sequence was obtained from a human donor who was a Ugandan infant, either HIV-exposed or HIV-unexposed (not recorded which). This specimen consisted of peripheral blood, obtained at time point 4 of longitudinal follow-up. The chain joins TRDV2 to TRDJ1, with TRDD3 matching 7 junction bases. The CDR3 amino acid sequence is: CACDALGTPTDKLIF. The sequenced DNA: TGTGCCTGTGACGCACTGGGGACCCCCACCGATAAACTCATCTTT.